The TCR beta chain under discussion was sequenced for a study of cytomegalovirus exposure and HLA in healthy donors. Whole-study context: Early release data held tens of millions of unique TCRs from HLA-typed donors.

This PCR relied on a set of 60 Vbeta primers and 13 Jbeta primers. Methods used by the authors: The count from a later analysis was roughly 80 million unique TCR beta chains, some 12 million of them shared. Using immunoSEQ multiplex PCR, the repertoire was profiled, and TCRdb retains in-frame clones only, with some absent. The DNA was the basis for D and trimming; V, J and clone size are from that table. The table shows tens of thousands of clones, with roughly 72% occurring only once. In regard to this clone: Its antigen is not known.

Germline CDR1 SGHTA, CDR2 FQGNSA. Losses at the gene ends were 6 bases for V and 6 bases for J; bases not matched to a gene: 4. The CDR3 covers 13 residues. Study results and caveats: TCR beta V- and J-gene trimming, according to a later analysis, was linked to a missense DCLRE1C variant.

Source material: PBMCs. The receptor was derived from a woman in her 50s in good health and CMV-seropositive. The rearrangement joins TRBV7-2 to TRBJ2-1, with 8 nucleotides matching TRBD1. CDR3 sequence: CASSPDRVNEQFF. CDR3 coding DNA: TGTGCCAGCAGTCCGGACAGGGTCAATGAGCAGTTCTTC.